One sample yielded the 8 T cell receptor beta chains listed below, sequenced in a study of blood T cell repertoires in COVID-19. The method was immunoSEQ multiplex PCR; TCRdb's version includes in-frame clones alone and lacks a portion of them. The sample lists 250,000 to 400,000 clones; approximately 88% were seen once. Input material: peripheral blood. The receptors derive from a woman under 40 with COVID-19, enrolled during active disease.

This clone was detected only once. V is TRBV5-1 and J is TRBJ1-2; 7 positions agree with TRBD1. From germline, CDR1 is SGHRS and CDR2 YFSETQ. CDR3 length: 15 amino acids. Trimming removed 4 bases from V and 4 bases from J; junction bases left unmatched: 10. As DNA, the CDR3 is TGCGCCAGCAGCCCGGGAAATACAGGGGTCTATGGCTACACCTTC. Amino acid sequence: CASSPGNTGVYGYTF.

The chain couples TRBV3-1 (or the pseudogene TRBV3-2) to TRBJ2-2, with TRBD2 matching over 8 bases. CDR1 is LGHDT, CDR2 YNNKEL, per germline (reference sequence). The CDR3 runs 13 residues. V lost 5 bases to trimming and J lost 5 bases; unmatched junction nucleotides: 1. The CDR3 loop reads CASSIAGTGELFF. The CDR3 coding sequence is TGTGCCAGCAGCATAGCGGGGACCGGGGAGCTGTTTTTT.

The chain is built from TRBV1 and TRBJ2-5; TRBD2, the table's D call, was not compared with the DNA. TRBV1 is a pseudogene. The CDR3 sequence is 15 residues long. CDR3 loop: CTSLSGNGGEETQYF. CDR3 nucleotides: TGCACCAGCCTCAGCGGTAACGGGGGGGAGGAGACCCAGTACTTC.

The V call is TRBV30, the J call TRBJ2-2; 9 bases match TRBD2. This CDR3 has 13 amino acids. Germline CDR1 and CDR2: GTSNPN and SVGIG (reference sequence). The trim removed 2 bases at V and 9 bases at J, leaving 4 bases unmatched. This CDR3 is CAWSSGGKWELFF. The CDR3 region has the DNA TGTGCCTGGAGTAGCGGGGGGAAATGGGAGCTGTTTTTT.

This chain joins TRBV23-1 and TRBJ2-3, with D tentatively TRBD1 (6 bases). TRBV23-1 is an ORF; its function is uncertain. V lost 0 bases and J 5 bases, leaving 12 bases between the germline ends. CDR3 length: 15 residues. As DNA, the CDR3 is TGCGCCAGCAGTCAATCGTTCCAGGGGCTAGATACGCAGTATTTT. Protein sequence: CASSQSFQGLDTQYF.

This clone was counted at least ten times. CDR3: CASSPPRGGRETQYF. CDR3 sequence (DNA): TGTGCCAGCAGTCCCCCTCGTGGGGGCCGGGAGACCCAGTACTTC. This sequence joins TRBV28 and TRBJ2-5; TRBD1 is a possible D gene (6 bases). V lost 5 bases to trimming and J lost 5 bases, with 18 bases between them. CDR3 length: 15 amino acids. CDR1 and CDR2 from the germline V gene are MDHEN and SYDVKM.

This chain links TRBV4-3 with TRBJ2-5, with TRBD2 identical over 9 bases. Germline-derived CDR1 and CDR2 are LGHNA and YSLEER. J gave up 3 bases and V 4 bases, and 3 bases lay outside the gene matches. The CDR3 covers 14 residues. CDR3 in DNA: TGCGCCAGCAGCCCGTTAGCGGGGGAAGAGACCCAGTACTTC. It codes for CASSPLAGEETQYF.

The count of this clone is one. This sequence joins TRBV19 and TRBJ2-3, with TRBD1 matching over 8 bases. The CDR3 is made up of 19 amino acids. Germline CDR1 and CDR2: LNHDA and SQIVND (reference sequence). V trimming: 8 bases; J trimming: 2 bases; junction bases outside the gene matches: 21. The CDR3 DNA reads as TGTGCCAGTTCCCGACGAGGACAGGGAGCCACGGGAACCACAGATACGCAGTATTTT. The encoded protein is CASSRRGQGATGTTDTQYF.